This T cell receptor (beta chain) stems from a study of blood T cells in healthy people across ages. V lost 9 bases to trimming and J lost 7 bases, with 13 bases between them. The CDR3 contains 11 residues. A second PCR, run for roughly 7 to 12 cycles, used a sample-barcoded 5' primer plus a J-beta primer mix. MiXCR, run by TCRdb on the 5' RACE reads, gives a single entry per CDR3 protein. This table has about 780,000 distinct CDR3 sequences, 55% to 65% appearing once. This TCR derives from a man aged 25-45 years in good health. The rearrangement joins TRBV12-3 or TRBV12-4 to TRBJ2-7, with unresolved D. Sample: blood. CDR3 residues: CASSGVNEQYF. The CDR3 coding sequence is TGTGCCAGTAGTGGGGTCAATGAGCAGTACTTC.